These 24 T cell receptor beta chains were sequenced from one sample in a study of shared clonotypes between healthy human individuals. The method was immunoSEQ multiplex PCR; TCRdb's version includes in-frame clones alone and lacks a portion of them. Seen here are fewer than 600,000 clones, around 80% observed once, and the top ten hold approximately 12%. The source material was PBMCs. The receptors derive from a woman between 40 and 50 years old in good health. Some clones in this sample may be carry-over from other donors' samples.

This clone was detected ten times or more. Other DNA sequences within the sample encode an identical CDR3. The rearrangement joins TRBV10-2 to TRBJ1-3; TRBD1 agrees at 10 bases. The trim removed 3 bases at V and 2 bases at J, leaving 1 base unmatched. The CDR3 runs to 15 residues. Germline CDR1 is WSHSY and CDR2 is SAAADI. The CDR3 is CASSDGQGAGNTIYF. DNA for the CDR3: TGCGCCAGCAGTGATGGACAGGGGGCTGGAAACACCATATATTTT.

This CDR3 is CATSYLREYGELFF. CDR3 nucleotides: TGTGCCACCAGCTATTTGCGGGAATACGGGGAGCTGTTTTTT. This chain links TRBV15 with TRBJ2-2, with TRBD2 as a possible D gene (6 bases). The V gene's germline CDR1 is LNHNV and CDR2 YYDKDF (reference sequence). This CDR3 is 14 amino acids long. Trimming stripped 5 bases from V and 7 bases from J, with 14 bases between.

Comment on this clone: A far more abundant clone sits one base away, making this likely a read error. The chain recombines TRBV6-1 with TRBJ2-2, with no clear D. V dropped 1 base and J dropped 6 bases, with 9 bases sitting between them. CDR3 size: 14 residues. Germline V gene sequence: CDR1 MNHNS, CDR2 SASEGT. The DNA for the CDR3 is TGTGCCAGCAGTGAAGTTGCGGACGCCGGGGAGCTGTTTTTT. Translating gives CASSEVADAGELFF.

The count of this clone is one. This chain uses TRBV11-2 with TRBJ1-1; 10 bases are a match to TRBD1. Germline values: CDR1 SGHAT, CDR2 FQNNGV. V lost 5 bases to trimming and J lost 7 bases; unmatched junction nucleotides: 4. The CDR3 contains 13 residues. CDR3 bases: TGTGCCAGCAGCCGACAGGGGGCTGGTGAAGCTTTCTTT. Protein sequence: CASSRQGAGEAFF.

This chain connects TRBV4-2 to TRBJ2-7, with D possibly TRBD2 on 5 matching bases. Germline-derived CDR1 and CDR2 are LGHNA and YNFKEQ. The CDR3 runs to 16 residues. Trimming cost V 1 base and J 5 bases, with 18 bases left between them. This CDR3 reads CASSQGGLGLEHEQYF. The CDR3 bases are TGTGCCAGCAGCCAAGGTGGACTCGGACTGGAACACGAGCAGTACTTC.

The chain employs TRBV15 and TRBJ2-5; unclear D gene. CDR3 size: 14 residues. Germline loops: CDR1 LNHNV, CDR2 YYDKDF (reference sequence). With 1 base removed from V and 0 bases from J, the gap between germline ends came to 6 bases. CDR3: CATSRGDYQETQYF. CDR3 coding DNA: TGTGCCACCAGCAGAGGAGACTACCAAGAGACCCAGTACTTC.

Only a few counts were recorded for this clone. J is TRBJ2-1 and V is TRBV30; D could derive from TRBD1 or TRBD2 (6 bases each). V lost 4 bases to trimming and J lost 4 bases, with 14 bases between them. This CDR3 region has 14 residues. Germline CDR1 and CDR2: GTSNPN and SVGIG (reference sequence). CDR3 DNA: TGTGCCTGGAATGCGGGACATAAATACAATGAGCAGTTCTTC. This sequence encodes CAWNAGHKYNEQFF.

The CDR3, as DNA: TGCGCCAGCAGCCAATTGGGCGGGGGGAACTACAATGAGCAGTTCTTC. It codes for CASSQLGGGNYNEQFF. J is TRBJ2-1 and V is TRBV4-1; 8 bases fit TRBD2. This CDR3 has 16 residues. The germline V gene has CDR1 MGHRA and CDR2 YSYEKL. Trimming removed 2 bases from V and 3 bases from J; junction bases left unmatched: 6.

The chain combines TRBV7-3 with TRBJ2-3; 7 nucleotides line up with TRBD2. V lost 5 bases to trimming and J lost 0 bases; unmatched junction nucleotides: 14. The CDR3 extends over 18 amino acids. Germline V gene sequence: CDR1 SGHTA, CDR2 FQGTGA. Here the CDR3 DNA reads TGTGCCAGCAGCCGAAGTAAGGGGAGGGGAACTAGCACAGATACGCAGTATTTT. It translates to CASSRSKGRGTSTDTQYF.

This clone was observed a single time. The J gene is TRBJ2-2, the V gene TRBV10-3; weak D call: TRBD1 (6 bases). Germline V gives CDR1 ENHRY, CDR2 SYGVKD. The CDR3 is 21 residues long. Trimming cost V 6 bases and J 0 bases, with 29 bases left between them. The CDR3 region has the DNA TGTGCCATCAGACCCTGGGCCCCGGGATCATGGACAGATTCGAACACCGGGGAGCTGTTTTTT. Its protein is CAIRPWAPGSWTDSNTGELFF.

The chain is built from TRBV18 and TRBJ1-2; D not certain. This CDR3 has 15 residues. V was trimmed by 0 bases and J by 3 bases, leaving 11 bases between them. Per germline, CDR1 KGHSH and CDR2 LQKENI. CDR3 amino acids: CASSPPVEDHYGYTF. In nucleotides, the CDR3 is TGTGCCAGCTCACCACCGGTTGAGGACCACTATGGCTACACCTTC.

This clone was seen ten or more times. Relative to the germline gene, one junction end is altered; a read error may explain this. The chain uses TRBV5-1 and TRBJ1-4; possibly TRBD1 for D (6 bases). This CDR3 has 14 residues. CDR1 and CDR2 (germline): SGHRS, YFSETQ. The CDR3, as DNA: TGCGCCAGCAGCCTGGACAGTTGGGGTGAAAAATTGTTTTTT. It specifies CASSLDSWGEKLFF.

This rearrangement joins TRBV30 to TRBJ2-1; weak D call: TRBD1 (6 bases). V lost 0 bases and J lost 2, with 20 bases in between. The CDR3 runs to 18 residues. The V gene's germline CDR1 is GTSNPN and CDR2 SVGIG (reference sequence). CDR3 sequence reads: CAWSVGGREGVPYNEQFF. The CDR3, as DNA: TGTGCCTGGAGTGTAGGGGGTAGGGAAGGGGTTCCCTACAATGAGCAGTTCTTC.

The chain combines TRBV5-1 with TRBJ2-5; 14 bases match TRBD2. The CDR3 contains 16 residues. From germline, CDR1 is SGHRS and CDR2 YFSETQ. V lost 4 bases to trimming and J lost 4 bases; unmatched junction nucleotides: 6. The CDR3 spells CASSEQGLAGVETQYF. The DNA for the CDR3 is TGCGCCAGCAGCGAACAGGGACTAGCGGGAGTAGAGACCCAGTACTTC.

The chain carries TRBV6-1 and TRBJ2-1; D not resolved. CDR3 length: 14 residues. V was trimmed by 1 base and J by 0 bases, leaving 4 bases between them. CDR1 and CDR2 (germline): MNHNS, SASEGT. Written as DNA, the CDR3 is TGTGCCAGCAGTGAAGGAGCCTCCTACAATGAGCAGTTCTTC. Its protein is CASSEGASYNEQFF.

This CDR3 is CASSGTGATQETQYF. The CDR3 nucleotides read TGTGCCAGCAGTGGGACAGGGGCCACTCAAGAGACCCAGTACTTC. This rearrangement joins TRBV27 to TRBJ2-5, with 10 bases identical to TRBD1. Germline CDR1 MNHEY, CDR2 SMNVEV (reference sequence). Trimming took 5 bases from V and 2 from J; bases not matched to a gene: 5. The CDR3 covers 15 residues.

This clone turned up a few times. The chain uses TRBV6-6 and TRBJ1-5; 7 positions agree with TRBD1. With 6 bases clipped from V and 5 bases from J, the junction kept 7 bases outside the gene matches. Per the germline V gene, CDR1 is MNHNY and CDR2 is SVGAGI (reference sequence). This CDR3 is 14 amino acids long. The CDR3 DNA is TGTGCCAGCAGCCCCAGCAGGGGGGATCAGCCCCAGCATTTT. It codes for CASSPSRGDQPQHF.

The chain uses TRBV30 and TRBJ2-2; the D is unclear. Looked up from germline, CDR1 is GTSNPN and CDR2 is SVGIG (reference sequence). This CDR3 is 17 amino acids long. V was cut by 0 bases and J by 0 bases, with 14 bases left in between. The CDR3 loop is CAWSVLYVGSNTGELFF. DNA for the CDR3: TGTGCCTGGAGTGTATTATATGTAGGGTCGAACACCGGGGAGCTGTTTTTT.

The chain couples TRBV15 to TRBJ1-1; perhaps TRBD1 as D (5 bases). CDR1 LNHNV and CDR2 YYDKDF come from the germline V gene (reference sequence). The V and J ends lost 0 bases and 6 bases respectively, with 8 bases between them. The CDR3 spans 13 residues. CDR3: CATSRDLGAEAFF. The DNA for the CDR3 is TGTGCCACCAGCAGAGATTTAGGGGCTGAAGCTTTCTTT.

The genes are TRBV28 and TRBJ2-2; the D gene is possibly TRBD1 (5 bases). Germline V CDR1 and CDR2: MDHEN, SYDVKM. CDR3 length: 18 residues. V was clipped by 5 bases and J by 3 bases, with 22 bases between them. CDR3 DNA: TGTGCCAGCAGTCCCCCCCCTGGTCAGGGCCGAGACACCGGGGAGCTGTTTTTT. This gives the protein CASSPPPGQGRDTGELFF. Full variable domain (rest looked up from reference TRBV28 and TRBJ2-2): DVKVTQSSRYLVKRTGEKVFLECVQDMDHENMFWYRQDPGLGLRLIYFSYDVKMKEKGDIPEGYSVSREKKERFSLILESASTNQTSMYLCASSPPPGQGRDTGELFFGEGSRLTVL.

This clone was seen once. The same CDR3 is also encoded by other DNA sequences in this sample. The chain couples TRBV11-2 to TRBJ2-1; D is uncertain. The CDR3 loop spans 15 amino acids. Trimming shortened V by 3 bases and J by 0 bases, and 9 bases separated the two germline ends. Germline loops: CDR1 SGHAT, CDR2 FQNNGV. In nucleotides, the CDR3 is TGTGCCAGCAGCTTGGGCGGTAGCTCCTACAATGAGCAGTTCTTC. It specifies CASSLGGSSYNEQFF.

The rearrangement joins TRBV7-8 to TRBJ1-2; unclear D gene. Germline values: CDR1 SGHVS, CDR2 FQNEAQ. The V and J ends lost 1 base and 4 bases respectively, with 13 bases between them. The CDR3 totals 15 residues. This CDR3 is CASSLEARAGYGYTF. The CDR3 DNA follows: TGTGCCAGCAGCTTAGAGGCGAGGGCTGGCTATGGCTACACCTTC.

This clone has just a few counts. The rearrangement joins TRBV10-2 to TRBJ1-5; possibly TRBD1 for D (5 bases). The CDR3 sequence is 14 residues long. Trimming took off 0 bases at V and 7 bases at J, with 10 bases between the two ends. CDR1 is WSHSY and CDR2 is SAAADI in the germline V gene. The CDR3 DNA sequence: TGCGCCAGCAGTGAGTCGACAGCAAAACAGCCCCAGCATTTT. Translated, it gives CASSESTAKQPQHF.

This clone was counted at least ten times. V is TRBV7-7 and J is TRBJ2-2; 10 nucleotides align to TRBD1. The CDR3 runs to 14 residues. Germline CDR1 and CDR2: SSHAT and FNYEAQ (reference sequence). The V segment lost 11 bases and the J segment 7 bases; nucleotides outside the gene matches: 10. CDR3 sequence reads: CAVERQGAGGELFF. The CDR3 DNA reads TGTGCCGTAGAACGACAGGGGGCTGGCGGGGAGCTGTTTTTT. Together with reference TRBV7-7 and TRBJ2-2, the CDR3 gives the full variable domain: GAGVSQSPRYKVTKRGQDVTLRCDPISSHATLYWYQQALGQGPEFLTYFNYEAQPDKSGLPSDRFSAERPEGSISTLTIQRTEQRDSAMYRCAVERQGAGGELFFGEGSRLTVL.